The sequence of this T cell receptor (beta chain) was determined in a study of T cell clusters in autoimmune cytopenias. Whole-study findings and limits: TRB repertoire shifts in secondary cytopenia and chronic lymphocytic leukemia mostly reflected lymphoma, not autoimmunity. The T cell clusters came from computational analysis alone and lack functional validation.

Germline CDR1 and CDR2: LNHDA and SQIVND (reference sequence). The CDR3 runs 14 residues. This clonotype is called medium-sized based on its frequency. Its antigen is still unknown. TRB amplification used roughly 250 ng of peripheral blood genomic DNA. One tube held mixed TRB-A and TRB-B primer pools for touch-down PCR. TCRdb reanalyzed the multiplex PCR reads, giving one entry per CDR3 protein sequence and no DNA. The table counts 9,500 to 11,000 distinct CDR3 sequences; about 4.5% lies in the top ten. These sequences were also reported in another study, on T cell repertoires in aging, cancer and after chemotherapy. As that report states: Repeat sampling of healthy donors over several months to years showed clear clonal overlap. In healthy donors, age-related TCR diversity loss mainly reflected lost richness.

The sequence was obtained from a human donor in good health. The J gene is TRBJ2-5, the V gene TRBV19. Specimen: peripheral blood. The CDR3 sequence is CASSNLRRQETQYF. Combining the CDR3 with reference TRBV19 and TRBJ2-5 gives the whole variable domain DGGITQSPKYLFRKEGQNVTLSCEQNLNHDAMYWYRQDPGQGLRLIYYSQIVNDFQKGDIAEGYSVSREKKESFPLTVTSAQKNPTAFYLCASSNLRRQETQYFGPGTRLLVL.